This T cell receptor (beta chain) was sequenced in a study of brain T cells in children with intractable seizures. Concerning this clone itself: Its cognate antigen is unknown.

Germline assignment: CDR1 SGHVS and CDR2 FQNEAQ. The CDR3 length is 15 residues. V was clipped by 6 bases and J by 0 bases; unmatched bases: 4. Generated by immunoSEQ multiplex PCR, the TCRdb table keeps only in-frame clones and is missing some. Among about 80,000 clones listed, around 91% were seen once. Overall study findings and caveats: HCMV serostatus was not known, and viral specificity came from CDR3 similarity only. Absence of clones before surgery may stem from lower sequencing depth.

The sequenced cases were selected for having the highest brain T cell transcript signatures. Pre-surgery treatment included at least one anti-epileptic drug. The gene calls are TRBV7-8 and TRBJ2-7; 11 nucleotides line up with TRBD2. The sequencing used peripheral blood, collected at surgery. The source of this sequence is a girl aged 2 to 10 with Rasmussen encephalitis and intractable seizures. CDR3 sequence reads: CASRGTSGLSYEQYF. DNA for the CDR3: TGTGCCAGCAGGGGGACTAGCGGACTCTCCTACGAGCAGTACTTC.